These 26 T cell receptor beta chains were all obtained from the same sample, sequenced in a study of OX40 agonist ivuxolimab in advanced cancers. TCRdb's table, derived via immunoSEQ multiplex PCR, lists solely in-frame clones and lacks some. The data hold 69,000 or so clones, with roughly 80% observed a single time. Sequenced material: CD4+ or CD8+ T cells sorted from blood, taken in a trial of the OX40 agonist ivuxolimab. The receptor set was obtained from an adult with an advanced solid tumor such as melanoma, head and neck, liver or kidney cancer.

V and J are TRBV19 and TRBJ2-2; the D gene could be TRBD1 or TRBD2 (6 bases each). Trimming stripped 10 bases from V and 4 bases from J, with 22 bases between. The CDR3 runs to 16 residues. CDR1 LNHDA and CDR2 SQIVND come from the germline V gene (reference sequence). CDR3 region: CATGTFLEAGTGELFF. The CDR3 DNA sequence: TGTGCCACCGGGACATTCCTGGAAGCGGGCACCGGGGAGCTGTTTTTT.

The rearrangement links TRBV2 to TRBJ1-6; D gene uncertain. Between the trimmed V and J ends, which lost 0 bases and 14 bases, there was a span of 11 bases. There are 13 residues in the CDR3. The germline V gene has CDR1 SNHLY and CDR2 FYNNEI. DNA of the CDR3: TGTGCCAGCAGTGAAGCTGGCGGCGGGTCCCTCCACTTT. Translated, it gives CASSEAGGGSLHF.

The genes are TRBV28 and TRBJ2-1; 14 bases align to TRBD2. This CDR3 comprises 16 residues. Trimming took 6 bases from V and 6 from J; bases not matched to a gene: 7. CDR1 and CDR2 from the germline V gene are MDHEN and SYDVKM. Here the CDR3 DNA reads TGTGCCAGCAGCCAAATGGGACTAGCGGGAGCCAATGAGCAGTTCTTC. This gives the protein CASSQMGLAGANEQFF.

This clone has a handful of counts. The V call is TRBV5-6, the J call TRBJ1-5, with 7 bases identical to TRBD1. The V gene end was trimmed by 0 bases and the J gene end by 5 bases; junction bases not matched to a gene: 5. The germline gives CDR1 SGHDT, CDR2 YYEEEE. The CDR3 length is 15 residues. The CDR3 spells CASSLGDRAHQPQHF. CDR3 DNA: TGTGCCAGCAGCTTGGGGGACAGAGCTCATCAGCCCCAGCATTTT.

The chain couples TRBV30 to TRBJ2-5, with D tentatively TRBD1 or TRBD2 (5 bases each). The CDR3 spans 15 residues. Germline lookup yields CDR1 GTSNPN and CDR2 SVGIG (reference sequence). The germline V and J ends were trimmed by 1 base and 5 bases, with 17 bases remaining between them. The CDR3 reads CAWSDRRAEGETQYF. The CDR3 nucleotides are TGTGCCTGGAGTGATCGCAGGGCTGAGGGGGAGACCCAGTACTTC.

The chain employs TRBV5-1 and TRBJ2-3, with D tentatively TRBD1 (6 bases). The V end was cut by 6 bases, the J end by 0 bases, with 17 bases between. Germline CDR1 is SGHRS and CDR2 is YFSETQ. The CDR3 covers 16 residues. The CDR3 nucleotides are TGCGCCAGCACCCCCCCGACAGGATTTAGCACAGATACGCAGTATTTT. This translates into CASTPPTGFSTDTQYF.

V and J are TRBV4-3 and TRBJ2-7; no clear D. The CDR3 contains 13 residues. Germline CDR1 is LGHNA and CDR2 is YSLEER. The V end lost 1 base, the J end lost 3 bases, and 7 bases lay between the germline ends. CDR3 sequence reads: CASSQAGFYEQYF. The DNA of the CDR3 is TGCGCCAGCAGCCAAGCGGGCTTCTACGAGCAGTACTTC.

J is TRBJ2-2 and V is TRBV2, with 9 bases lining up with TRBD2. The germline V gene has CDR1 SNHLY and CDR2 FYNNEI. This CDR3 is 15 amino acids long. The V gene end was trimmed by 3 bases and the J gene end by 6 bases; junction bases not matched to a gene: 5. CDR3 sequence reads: CASSEFLAGAGELFF. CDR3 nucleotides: TGTGCCAGCAGTGAGTTTTTAGCGGGGGCCGGGGAGCTGTTTTTT.

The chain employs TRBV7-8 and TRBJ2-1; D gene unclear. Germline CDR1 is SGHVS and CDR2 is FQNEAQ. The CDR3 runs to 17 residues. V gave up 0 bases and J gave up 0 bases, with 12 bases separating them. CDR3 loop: CASSLAGGLSSYNEQFF. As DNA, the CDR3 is TGTGCCAGCAGCTTAGCGGGCGGCCTAAGCTCCTACAATGAGCAGTTCTTC.

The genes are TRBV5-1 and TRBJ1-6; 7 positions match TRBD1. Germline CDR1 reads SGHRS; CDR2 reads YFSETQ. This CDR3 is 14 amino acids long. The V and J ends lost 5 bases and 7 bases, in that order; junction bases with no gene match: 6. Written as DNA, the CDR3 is TGCGCCAGCAGTAGAGACAGGGAAAATTCACCCCTCCACTTT. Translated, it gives CASSRDRENSPLHF. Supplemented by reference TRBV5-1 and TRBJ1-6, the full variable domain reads KAGVTQTPRYLIKTRGQQVTLSCSPISGHRSVSWYQQTPGQGLQFLFEYFSETQRNKGNFPGRFSGRQFSNSRSEMNVSTLELGDSALYLCASSRDRENSPLHFGNGTRLTVT.

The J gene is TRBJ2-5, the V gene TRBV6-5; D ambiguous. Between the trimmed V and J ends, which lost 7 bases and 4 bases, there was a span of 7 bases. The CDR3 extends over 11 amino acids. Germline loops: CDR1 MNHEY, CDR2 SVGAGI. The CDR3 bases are TGTGCCAGCAAAGTGGGAGAGACCCAGTACTTC. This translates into CASKVGETQYF.

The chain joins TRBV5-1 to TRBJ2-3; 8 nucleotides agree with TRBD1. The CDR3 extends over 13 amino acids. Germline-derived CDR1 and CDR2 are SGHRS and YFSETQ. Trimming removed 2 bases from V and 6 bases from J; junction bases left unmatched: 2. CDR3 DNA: TGCGCCAGCAGCTTCGGACAGGGCGATACGCAGTATTTT. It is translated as CASSFGQGDTQYF.

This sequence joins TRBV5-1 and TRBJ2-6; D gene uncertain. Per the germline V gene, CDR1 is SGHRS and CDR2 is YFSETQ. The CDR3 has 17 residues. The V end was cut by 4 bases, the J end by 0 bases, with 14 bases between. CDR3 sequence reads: CASSQDRDNSGANVLTF. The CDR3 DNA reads TGCGCCAGCAGCCAGGATCGCGACAACTCTGGGGCCAACGTCCTGACTTTC.

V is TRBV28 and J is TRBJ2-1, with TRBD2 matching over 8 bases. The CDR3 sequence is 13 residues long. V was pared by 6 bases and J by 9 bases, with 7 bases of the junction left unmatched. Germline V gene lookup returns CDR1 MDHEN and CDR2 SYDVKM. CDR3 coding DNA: TGTGCCAGCAGGTTAAGCGGGAGTACTGAGCAGTTCTTC. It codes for CASRLSGSTEQFF.

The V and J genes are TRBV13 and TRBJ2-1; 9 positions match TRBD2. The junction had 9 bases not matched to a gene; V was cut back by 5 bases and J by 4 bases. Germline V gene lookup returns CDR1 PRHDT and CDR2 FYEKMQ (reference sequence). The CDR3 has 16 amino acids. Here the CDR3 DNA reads TGTGCCAGCAGCCCCTCTCGACTAGCGGTTTACAATGAGCAGTTCTTC. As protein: CASSPSRLAVYNEQFF.

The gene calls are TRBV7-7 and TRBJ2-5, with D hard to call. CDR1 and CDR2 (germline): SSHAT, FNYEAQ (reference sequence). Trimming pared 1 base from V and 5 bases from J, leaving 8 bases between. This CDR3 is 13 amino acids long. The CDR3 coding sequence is TGTGCCAGCAGCTTAGTTGGATCGGAGACCCAGTACTTC. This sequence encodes CASSLVGSETQYF. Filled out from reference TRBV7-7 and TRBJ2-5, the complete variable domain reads GAGVSQSPRYKVTKRGQDVTLRCDPISSHATLYWYQQALGQGPEFLTYFNYEAQPDKSGLPSDRFSAERPEGSISTLTIQRTEQRDSAMYRCASSLVGSETQYFGPGTRLLVL.

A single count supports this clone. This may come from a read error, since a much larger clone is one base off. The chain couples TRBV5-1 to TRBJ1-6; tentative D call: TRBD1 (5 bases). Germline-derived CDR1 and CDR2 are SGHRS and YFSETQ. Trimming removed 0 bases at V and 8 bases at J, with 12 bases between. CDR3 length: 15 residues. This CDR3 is CASSLGGGEDSPLHF. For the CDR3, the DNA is TGCGCCAGCAGCTTGGGGGGGGGTGAAGATTCACCCCTCCACTTT. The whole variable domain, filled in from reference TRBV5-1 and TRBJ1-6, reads KAGVTQTPRYLIKTRGQQVTLSCSPISGHRSVSWYQQTPGQGLQFLFEYFSETQRNKGNFPGRFSGRQFSNSRSEMNVSTLELGDSALYLCASSLGGGEDSPLHFGNGTRLTVT.

The CDR3 region has the DNA TGCGCCAGCAGCTTGGTCAGGGACCAATACAATGAGCAGTTCTTC. Translating gives CASSLVRDQYNEQFF. The chain uses TRBV5-1 and TRBJ2-1; the D call may be TRBD1 or TRBD2 (5 bases each). V lost 0 bases and J lost 4, with 11 bases in between. Germline V lookup: CDR1 SGHRS, CDR2 YFSETQ. The CDR3 extends over 15 amino acids.

The CDR3: CASSEASSLHF. As DNA, the CDR3 is TGTGCCAGCAGTGAAGCGTCCTCCCTCCACTTT. The V gene is TRBV2, the J gene TRBJ1-6; D not resolved. The CDR3 loop spans 11 amino acids. The germline V and J ends were trimmed by 0 bases and 14 bases, with 5 bases remaining between them. Germline CDR1 is SNHLY and CDR2 is FYNNEI. The whole variable domain, filled in from reference TRBV2 and TRBJ1-6, reads EPEVTQTPSHQVTQMGQEVILRCVPISNHLYFYWYRQILGQKVEFLVSFYNNEISEKSEIFDDQFSVERPDGSNFTLKIRSTKLEDSAMYFCASSEASSLHFGNGTRLTVT.

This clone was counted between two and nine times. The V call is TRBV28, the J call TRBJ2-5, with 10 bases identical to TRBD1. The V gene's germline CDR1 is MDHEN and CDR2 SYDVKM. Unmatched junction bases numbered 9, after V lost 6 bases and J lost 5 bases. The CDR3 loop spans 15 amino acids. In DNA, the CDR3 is TGTGCCAGCAGAGACAGGGGGCGCGGGGGGGAGACCCAGTACTTC. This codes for CASRDRGRGGETQYF.

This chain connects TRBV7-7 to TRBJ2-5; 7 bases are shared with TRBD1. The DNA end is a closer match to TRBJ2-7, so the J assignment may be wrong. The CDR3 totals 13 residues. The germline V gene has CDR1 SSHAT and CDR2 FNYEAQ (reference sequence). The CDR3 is CASSLGGGNEQYF. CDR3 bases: TGTGCCAGCAGCTTAGGAGGGGGCAACGAGCAGTACTTC.

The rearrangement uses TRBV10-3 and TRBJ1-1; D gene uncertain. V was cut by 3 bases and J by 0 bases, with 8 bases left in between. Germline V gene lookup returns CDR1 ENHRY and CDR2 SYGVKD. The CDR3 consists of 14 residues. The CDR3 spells CAISDVLMNTEAFF. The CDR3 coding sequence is TGTGCCATCAGTGACGTCCTAATGAACACTGAAGCTTTCTTT.

CDR3 sequence reads: CAISQTGRDQPQHF. The CDR3 nucleotides are TGTGCCATCAGCCAGACAGGGAGGGATCAGCCCCAGCATTTT. The chain has TRBV10-3 and TRBJ1-5, with 7 bases lining up with TRBD1. V trimming: 6 bases; J trimming: 5 bases; junction bases outside the gene matches: 7. Germline V gives CDR1 ENHRY, CDR2 SYGVKD. The CDR3 covers 14 residues.

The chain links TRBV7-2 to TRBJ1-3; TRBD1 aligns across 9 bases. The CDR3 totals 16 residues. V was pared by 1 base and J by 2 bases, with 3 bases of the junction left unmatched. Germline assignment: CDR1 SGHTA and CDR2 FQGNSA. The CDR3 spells CASSLEGTGTGNTIYF. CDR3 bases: TGTGCCAGCAGCTTAGAAGGGACAGGGACTGGAAACACCATATATTTT.

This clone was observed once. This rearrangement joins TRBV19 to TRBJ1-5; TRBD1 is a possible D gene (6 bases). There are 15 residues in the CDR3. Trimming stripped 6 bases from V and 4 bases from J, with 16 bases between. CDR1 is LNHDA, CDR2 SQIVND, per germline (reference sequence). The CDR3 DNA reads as TGTGCCAGTAGACCCGGACAGAGTGAGAATCAGCCCCAGCATTTT. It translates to CASRPGQSENQPQHF. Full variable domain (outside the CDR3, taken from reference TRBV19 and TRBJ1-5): DGGITQSPKYLFRKEGQNVTLSCEQNLNHDAMYWYRQDPGQGLRLIYYSQIVNDFQKGDIAEGYSVSREKKESFPLTVTSAQKNPTAFYLCASRPGQSENQPQHFGDGTRLSIL.

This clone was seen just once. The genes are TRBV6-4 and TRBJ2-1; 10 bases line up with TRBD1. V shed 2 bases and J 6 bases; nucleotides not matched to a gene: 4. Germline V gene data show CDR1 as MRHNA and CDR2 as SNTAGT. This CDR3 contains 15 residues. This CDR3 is CASSDPDRGLNEQFF. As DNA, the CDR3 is TGTGCCAGCAGTGACCCTGACAGGGGGCTCAATGAGCAGTTCTTC.